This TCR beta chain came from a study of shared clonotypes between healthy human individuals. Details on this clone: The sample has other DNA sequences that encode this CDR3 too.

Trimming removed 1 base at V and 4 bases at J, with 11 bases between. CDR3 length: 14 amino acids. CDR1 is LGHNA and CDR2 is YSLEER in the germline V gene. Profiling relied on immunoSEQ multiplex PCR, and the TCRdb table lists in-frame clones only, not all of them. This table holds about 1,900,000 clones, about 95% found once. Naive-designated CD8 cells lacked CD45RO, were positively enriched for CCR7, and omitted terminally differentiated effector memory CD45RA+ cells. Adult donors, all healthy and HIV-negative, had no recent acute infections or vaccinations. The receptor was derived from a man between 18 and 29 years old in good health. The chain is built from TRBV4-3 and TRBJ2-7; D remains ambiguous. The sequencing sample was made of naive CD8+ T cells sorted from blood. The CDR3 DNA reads TGCGCCAGCAGCCAAGGAACTACGCATTACGAGCAGTACTTC. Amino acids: CASSQGTTHYEQYF.